This is a list of T cell receptor beta chains from one sample in a study of T cell clones after liver transplantation. Sequencing was performed with immunoSEQ multiplex PCR; in TCRdb, only in-frame clones are kept and a portion is missing. Of under 90,000 clones listed, over 70% were seen once; the top ten hold about 0.64%. This specimen was CD4+ T cells from blood, taken before liver transplant. These receptors came from a human donor who received a liver transplant. Each CDR3 is given with its conserved first and last residue.

>TRBJ2-1|TRBV2
CASKEGTSNNEQFF
>TRBJ2-7|TRBV27
CASSLAPAGQTVPYEQYF
>TRBJ1-1|TRBV5-1
CASSSDFLGAFF
>TRBJ2-3|TRBV19
CASSFRQSTDTQYF
>TRBJ1-2|TRBV27
CASSLQANYGYTF
>TRBJ2-3|TRBV30
CAWSSQGTDTQYF
>TRBJ1-1|TRBV5-4
CASSLGVGNTEAFF
>TRBJ2-7|TRBV5-1
CASSLMGQGGDEQYF
>TRBJ1-5|TRBV6-5
CASSYDRDQPQHF
>TRBJ1-3|TRBV7-2
CASSSFSWGAGNTIYF
>TRBJ2-2|TRBV28
CASSLIAGVDGELFF
>TRBJ2-7|TRBV18
CASSPLGQGISYEQYF
>TRBJ2-7|TRBV2
CASSERSRISRLAGGYEQYF
>TRBJ2-7|TRBV5-1
CASSRDRGAYEQYF
>TRBJ2-1|TRBV4-3
CASSQELFSHEQFF
>TRBJ1-1|TRBV4-1
CASSQDRNTEAFF
>TRBJ1-2|TRBV28
CASSPTGGGSYGYTF
>TRBJ1-4|TRBV5-6
CASSRLATNEKLFF
>TRBJ2-4|TRBV11-2
CASSPGLAGGHIQYF
>TRBJ2-1|TRBV7-9
CASSSKGFWNNEQFF